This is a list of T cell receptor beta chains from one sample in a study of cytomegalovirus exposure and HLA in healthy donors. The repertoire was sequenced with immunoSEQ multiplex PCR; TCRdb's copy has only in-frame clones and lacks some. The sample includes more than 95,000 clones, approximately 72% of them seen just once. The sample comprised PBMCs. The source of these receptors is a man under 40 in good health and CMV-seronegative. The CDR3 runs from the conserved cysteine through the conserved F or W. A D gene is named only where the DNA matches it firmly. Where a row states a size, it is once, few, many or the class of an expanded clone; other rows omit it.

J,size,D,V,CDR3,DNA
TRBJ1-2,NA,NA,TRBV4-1,CASSQGPRTKFYGYTF,TGCGCCAGCAGCCAAGGCCCGCGAACCAAGTTCTATGGCTACACCTTC
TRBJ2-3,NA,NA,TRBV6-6,CASSRESGTQYF,TGTGCCAGCAGTCGCGAAAGTGGTACGCAGTATTTT
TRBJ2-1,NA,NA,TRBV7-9,CASSLVSSGLYNEQFF,TGTGCCAGCAGCTTAGTTTCCAGCGGGCTTTACAATGAGCAGTTCTTC
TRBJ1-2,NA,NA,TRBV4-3,CASSQDLGDHRGYTF,TGCGCCAGCAGCCAAGATCTCGGGGATCATCGTGGCTACACCTTC
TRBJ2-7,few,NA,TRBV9,CASSVEGLGGSYEQYF,TGTGCCAGCAGCGTCGAGGGACTCGGGGGCTCCTACGAGCAGTACTTC
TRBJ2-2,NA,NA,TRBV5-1,CASSLEEGNTGELFF,TGCGCCAGCAGCTTGGAGGAGGGGAACACCGGGGAGCTGTTTTTT
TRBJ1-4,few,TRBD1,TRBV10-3,CAISPIRGATTNEKLFF,TGTGCCATCAGTCCGATCAGGGGGGCGACAACTAATGAAAAACTGTTTTTT
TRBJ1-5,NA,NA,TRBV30,CAWTPRPGFSNQPQHF,TGTGCCTGGACCCCGCGCCCAGGGTTTAGCAATCAGCCCCAGCATTTT
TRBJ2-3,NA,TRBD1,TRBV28,CASSSGQDLTDTQYF,TGTGCCAGCAGCTCCGGACAGGACCTCACAGATACGCAGTATTTT
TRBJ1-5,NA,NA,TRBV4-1,CASSQYPQGSNQPQHF,TGCGCCAGCAGCCAATATCCGCAGGGCAGCAATCAGCCCCAGCATTTT
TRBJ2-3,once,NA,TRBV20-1,CSAARTDTQYF,TGCAGTGCGGCTAGAACAGATACGCAGTATTTT
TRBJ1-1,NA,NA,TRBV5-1,CASSLDLGQNTEAFF,TGCGCCAGCAGCTTGGATTTGGGCCAGAACACTGAAGCTTTCTTT
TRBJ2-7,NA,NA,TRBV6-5,CASSQGGGCEQYF,TGTGCCAGCAGCCAGGGAGGCGGATGCGAGCAGTACTTC
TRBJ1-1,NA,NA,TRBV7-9,CASSFNRVSEAFF,TGTGCCAGCAGCTTCAACAGGGTGAGTGAAGCTTTCTTT
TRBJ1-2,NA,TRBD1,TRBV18,CASSPLGQAQARNYGYTF,TGTGCCAGCTCACCTCTTGGACAGGCACAAGCGCGAAACTATGGCTACACCTTC
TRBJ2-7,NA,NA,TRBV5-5,CASSGQLGNYEQYF,TGTGCCAGCAGCGGGCAACTCGGGAACTACGAGCAGTACTTC
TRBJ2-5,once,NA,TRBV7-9,CASNTGPDQETQYF,TGTGCCAGCAATACAGGCCCTGACCAAGAGACCCAGTACTTC
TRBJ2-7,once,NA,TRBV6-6,CASSYTSPGSHEQYF,TGTGCCAGCAGTTACACCTCCCCGGGATCCCACGAGCAGTACTTC
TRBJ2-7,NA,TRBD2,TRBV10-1,CASSEQAGGYEQYF,TGCGCCAGCAGTGAGCAAGCGGGGGGATACGAGCAGTACTTC
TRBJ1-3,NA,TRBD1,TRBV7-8,CASSPGTGGANTIYF,TGTGCCAGCAGCCCGGGGACAGGGGGCGCGAACACCATATATTTT
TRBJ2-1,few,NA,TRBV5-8,CASSGPGIYNEQFF,TGTGCCAGCAGCGGACCGGGGATTTACAATGAGCAGTTCTTC
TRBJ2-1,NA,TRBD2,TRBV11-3,CASSHRLTSGAADEQFF,TGTGCCAGCAGCCATCGGCTGACTAGCGGGGCTGCCGATGAGCAGTTCTTC
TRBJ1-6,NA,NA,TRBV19,CASSGAINSPLHF,TGTGCCAGTAGTGGGGCGATAAATTCACCCCTCCACTTT
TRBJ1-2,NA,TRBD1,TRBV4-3,CASSRITGGYYGYTF,TGCGCCAGCAGCCGTATCACAGGGGGCTACTATGGCTACACCTTC
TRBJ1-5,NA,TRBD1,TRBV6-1,CASSGLDRANQPQHF,TGTGCCAGCAGTGGCCTGGACAGGGCTAATCAGCCCCAGCATTTT
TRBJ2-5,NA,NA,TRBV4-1,CASSQFIGAETQYF,TGCGCCAGCAGCCAATTTATAGGGGCAGAGACCCAGTACTTC
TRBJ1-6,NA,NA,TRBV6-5,CASSYEGYSPLHF,TGTGCCAGCAGTTACGAGGGCTATTCACCCCTCCACTTT
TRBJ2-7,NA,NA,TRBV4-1,CASSQVAGSYEQYF,TGCGCCAGCAGCCAAGTCGCGGGCTCCTACGAGCAGTACTTC